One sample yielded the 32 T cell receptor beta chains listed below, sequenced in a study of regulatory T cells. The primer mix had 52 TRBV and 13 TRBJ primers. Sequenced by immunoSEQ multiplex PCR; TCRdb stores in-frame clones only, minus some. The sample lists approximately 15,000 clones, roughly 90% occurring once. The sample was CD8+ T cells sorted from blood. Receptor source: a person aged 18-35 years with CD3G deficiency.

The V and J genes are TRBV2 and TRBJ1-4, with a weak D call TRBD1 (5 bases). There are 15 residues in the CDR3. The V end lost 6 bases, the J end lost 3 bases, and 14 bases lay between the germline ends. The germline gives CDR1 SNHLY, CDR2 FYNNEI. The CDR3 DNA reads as TGTGCCAGCAGATCTAGCTGGGGCCCTAATGAAAAACTGTTTTTT. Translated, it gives CASRSSWGPNEKLFF.

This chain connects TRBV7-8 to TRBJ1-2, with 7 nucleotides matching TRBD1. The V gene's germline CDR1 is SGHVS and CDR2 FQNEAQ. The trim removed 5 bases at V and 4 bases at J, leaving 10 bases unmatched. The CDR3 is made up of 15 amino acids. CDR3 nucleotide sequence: TGTGCCAGCAGCCCCGGACAGGTCGGGGGCTATGGCTACACCTTC. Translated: CASSPGQVGGYGYTF.

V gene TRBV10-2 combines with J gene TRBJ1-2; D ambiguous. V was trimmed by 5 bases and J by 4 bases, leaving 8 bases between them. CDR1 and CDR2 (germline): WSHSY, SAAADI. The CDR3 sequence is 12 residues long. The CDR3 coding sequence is TGCGCCAGCAGTACTGGACCCTATGGCTACACCTTC. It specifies CASSTGPYGYTF.

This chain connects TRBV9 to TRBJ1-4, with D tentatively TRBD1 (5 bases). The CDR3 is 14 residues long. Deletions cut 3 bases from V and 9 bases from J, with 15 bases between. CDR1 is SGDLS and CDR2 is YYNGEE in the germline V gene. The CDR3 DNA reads TGTGCCAGCAGCGGGGGCCAAGAAGGTCAAAAACTGTTTTTT. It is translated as CASSGGQEGQKLFF.

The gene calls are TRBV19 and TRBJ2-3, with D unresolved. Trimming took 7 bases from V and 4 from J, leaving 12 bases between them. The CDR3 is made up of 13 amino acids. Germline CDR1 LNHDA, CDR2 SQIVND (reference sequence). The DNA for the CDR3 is TGTGCCAGTATAGGTGGAGTTGCAGATACGCAGTATTTT. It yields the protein CASIGGVADTQYF.

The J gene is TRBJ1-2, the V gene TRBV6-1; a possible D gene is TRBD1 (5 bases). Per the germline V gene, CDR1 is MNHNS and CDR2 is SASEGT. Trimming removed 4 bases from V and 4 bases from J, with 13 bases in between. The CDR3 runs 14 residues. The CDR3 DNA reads TGTGCCAGCAGTGTCGACGGGACGGTCTATGGCTACACCTTC. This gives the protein CASSVDGTVYGYTF.

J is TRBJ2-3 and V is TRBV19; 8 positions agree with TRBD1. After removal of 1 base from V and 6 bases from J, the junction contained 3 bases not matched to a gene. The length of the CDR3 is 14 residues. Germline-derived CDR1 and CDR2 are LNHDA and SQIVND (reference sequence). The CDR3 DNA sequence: TGTGCCAGTAGTATAGCAGGGGGCGGCGATACGCAGTATTTT. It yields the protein CASSIAGGGDTQYF.

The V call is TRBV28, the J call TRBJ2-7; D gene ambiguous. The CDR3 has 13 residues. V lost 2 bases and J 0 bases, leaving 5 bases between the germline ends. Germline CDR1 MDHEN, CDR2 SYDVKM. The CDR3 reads CASSLQVSYEQYF. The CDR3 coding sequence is TGTGCCAGCAGTTTACAGGTCTCCTACGAGCAGTACTTC.

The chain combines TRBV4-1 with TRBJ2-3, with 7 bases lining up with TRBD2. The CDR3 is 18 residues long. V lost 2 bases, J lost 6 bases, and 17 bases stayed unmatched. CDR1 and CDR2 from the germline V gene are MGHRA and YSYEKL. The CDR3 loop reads CASSQPISGGGPTDTQYF. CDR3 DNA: TGCGCCAGCAGCCAACCAATATCGGGGGGAGGCCCAACGGATACGCAGTATTTT.

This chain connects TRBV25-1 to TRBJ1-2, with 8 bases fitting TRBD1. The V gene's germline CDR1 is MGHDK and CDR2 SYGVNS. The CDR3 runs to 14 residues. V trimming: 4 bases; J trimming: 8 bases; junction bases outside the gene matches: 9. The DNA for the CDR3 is TGTGCCAGCAGTGGTTCGACAGGGGTGAGCGGCTACACCTTC. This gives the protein CASSGSTGVSGYTF.

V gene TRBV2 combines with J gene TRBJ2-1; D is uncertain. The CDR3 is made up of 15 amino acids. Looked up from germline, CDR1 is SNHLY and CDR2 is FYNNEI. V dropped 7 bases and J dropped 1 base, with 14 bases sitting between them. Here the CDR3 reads CASNPSHGSYNEQFF. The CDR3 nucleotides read TGTGCCAGCAATCCTTCCCATGGGTCCTACAATGAGCAGTTCTTC. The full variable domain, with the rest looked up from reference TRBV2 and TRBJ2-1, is EPEVTQTPSHQVTQMGQEVILRCVPISNHLYFYWYRQILGQKVEFLVSFYNNEISEKSEIFDDQFSVERPDGSNFTLKIRSTKLEDSAMYFCASNPSHGSYNEQFFGPGTRLTVL.

The CDR3 reads CASSLNGPTEYRETQYF. The CDR3 DNA follows: TGTGCCAGCAGCTTAAATGGGCCTACAGAGTACCGAGAGACCCAGTACTTC. This chain joins TRBV7-8 and TRBJ2-5; D call uncertain. V gave up 2 bases and J gave up 4 bases, with 20 bases separating them. Germline CDR1 and CDR2: SGHVS and FQNEAQ. The CDR3 totals 17 residues.

The CDR3 loop is CASSLEPGPYGYTF. Written as DNA, the CDR3 is TGTGCCAGCAGCTTGGAGCCGGGGCCTTATGGCTACACCTTC. J is TRBJ1-2 and V is TRBV5-5, with D possibly TRBD1 on 5 matching bases. Trimming took off 0 bases at V and 5 bases at J, with 11 bases between the two ends. Germline CDR1 reads SGHKS; CDR2 reads YYEKEE (reference sequence). CDR3 length: 14 residues.

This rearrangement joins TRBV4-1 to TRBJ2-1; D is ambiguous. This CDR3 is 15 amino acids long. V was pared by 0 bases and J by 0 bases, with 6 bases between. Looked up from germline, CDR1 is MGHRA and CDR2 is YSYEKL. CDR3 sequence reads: CASSQEHSSYNEQFF. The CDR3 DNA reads TGCGCCAGCAGCCAAGAACACTCCTCCTACAATGAGCAGTTCTTC.

Here the CDR3 reads CASSHQGGTNSPLHF. The CDR3 nucleotides are TGTGCCAGCAGCCATCAAGGAGGGACCAATTCACCCCTCCACTTT. This chain joins TRBV9 and TRBJ1-6; perhaps TRBD1 as D (5 bases). V was trimmed by 4 bases and J by 7 bases, leaving 15 bases between them. CDR1 and CDR2 from the germline V gene are SGDLS and YYNGEE. The CDR3 consists of 15 residues.

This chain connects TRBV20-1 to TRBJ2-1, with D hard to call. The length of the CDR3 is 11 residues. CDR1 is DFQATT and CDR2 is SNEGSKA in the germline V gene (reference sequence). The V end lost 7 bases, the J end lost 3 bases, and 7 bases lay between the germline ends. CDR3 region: CSVPFYNEQFF. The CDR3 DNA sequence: TGCAGTGTCCCGTTCTACAATGAGCAGTTCTTC.

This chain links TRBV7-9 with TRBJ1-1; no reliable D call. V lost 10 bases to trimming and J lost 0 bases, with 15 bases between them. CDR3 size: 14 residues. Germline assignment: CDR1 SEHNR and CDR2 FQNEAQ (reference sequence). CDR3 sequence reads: CATLPVDMNTEAFF. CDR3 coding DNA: TGTGCCACTCTACCCGTCGACATGAACACTGAAGCTTTCTTT. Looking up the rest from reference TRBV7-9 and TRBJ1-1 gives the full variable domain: DTGVSQNPRHKITKRGQNVTFRCDPISEHNRLYWYRQTLGQGPEFLTYFQNEAQLEKSRLLSDRFSAERPKGSFSTLEIQRTEQGDSAMYLCATLPVDMNTEAFFGQGTRLTVV.

Written as DNA, the CDR3 is TGTGCCAGCAGCTTAGGGGCCCAAAAGACAGAATACGAGCAGTACTTC. It translates to CASSLGAQKTEYEQYF. The V call is TRBV11-2, the J call TRBJ2-7, with D possibly TRBD1 on 5 matching bases. The CDR3 is made up of 16 amino acids. Germline CDR1 and CDR2: SGHAT and FQNNGV. The ends were cut back, 1 base at V and 4 bases at J, with 17 bases in the middle.

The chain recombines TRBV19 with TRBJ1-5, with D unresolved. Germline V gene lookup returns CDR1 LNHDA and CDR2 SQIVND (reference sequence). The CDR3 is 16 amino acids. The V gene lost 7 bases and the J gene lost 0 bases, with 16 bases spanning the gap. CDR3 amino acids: CASMSGRENSNQPQHF. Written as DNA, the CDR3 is TGTGCCAGTATGTCCGGGAGGGAGAATAGCAATCAGCCCCAGCATTTT.

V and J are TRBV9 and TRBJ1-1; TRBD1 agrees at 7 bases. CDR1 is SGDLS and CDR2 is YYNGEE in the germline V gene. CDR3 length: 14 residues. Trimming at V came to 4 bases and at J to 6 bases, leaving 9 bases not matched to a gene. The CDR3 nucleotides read TGTGCCAGCAGCCCCCCACAGGGGCCGGCTGAAGCTTTCTTT. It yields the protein CASSPPQGPAEAFF.

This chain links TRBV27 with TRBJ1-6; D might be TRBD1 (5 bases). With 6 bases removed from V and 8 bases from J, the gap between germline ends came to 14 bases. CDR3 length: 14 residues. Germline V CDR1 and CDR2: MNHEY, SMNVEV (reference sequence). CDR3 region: CASRTGTEDSPLHF. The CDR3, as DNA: TGTGCCAGCAGGACCGGGACGGAAGATTCACCCCTCCACTTT.

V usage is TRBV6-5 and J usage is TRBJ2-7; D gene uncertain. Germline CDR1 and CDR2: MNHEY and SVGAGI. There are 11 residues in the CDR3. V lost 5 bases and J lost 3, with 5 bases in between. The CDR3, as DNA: TGTGCCAGCAGTGCAAACTACGAGCAGTACTTC. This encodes CASSANYEQYF.

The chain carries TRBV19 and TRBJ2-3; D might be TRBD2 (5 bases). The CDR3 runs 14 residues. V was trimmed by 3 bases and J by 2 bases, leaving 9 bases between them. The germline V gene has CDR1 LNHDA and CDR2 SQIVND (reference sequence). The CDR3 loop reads CASSIRTVTDTQYF. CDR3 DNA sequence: TGTGCCAGTAGTATCCGGACTGTCACAGATACGCAGTATTTT.

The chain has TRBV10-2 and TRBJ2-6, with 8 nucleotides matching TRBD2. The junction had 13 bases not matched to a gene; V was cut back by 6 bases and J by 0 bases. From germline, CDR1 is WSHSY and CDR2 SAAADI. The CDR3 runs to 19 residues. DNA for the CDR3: TGCGCCAGCAGCCCCCATCGGGAGGGAAGCAGCTCTGGGGCCAACGTCCTGACTTTC. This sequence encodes CASSPHREGSSSGANVLTF.

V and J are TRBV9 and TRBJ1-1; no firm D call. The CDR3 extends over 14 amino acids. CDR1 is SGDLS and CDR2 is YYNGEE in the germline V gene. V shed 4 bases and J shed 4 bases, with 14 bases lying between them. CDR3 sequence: CASSPWGGGTEAFF. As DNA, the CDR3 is TGTGCCAGCAGCCCGTGGGGAGGAGGCACTGAAGCTTTCTTT.

This chain's CDR3 is CASSPRTYNTEAFF. For the CDR3, the DNA is TGTGCCAGCAGCCCTCGGACGTACAACACTGAAGCTTTCTTT. The chain carries TRBV7-9 and TRBJ1-1; D is unclear. Trimming took 5 bases from V and 2 from J, leaving 12 bases between them. The CDR3 is 14 amino acids. Germline V CDR1 and CDR2: SEHNR, FQNEAQ (reference sequence).

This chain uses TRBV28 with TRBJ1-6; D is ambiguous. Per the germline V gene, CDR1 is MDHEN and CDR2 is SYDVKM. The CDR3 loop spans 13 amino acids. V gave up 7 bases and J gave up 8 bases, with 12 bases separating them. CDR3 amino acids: CASNTRYDSPLHF. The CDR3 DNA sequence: TGTGCCAGCAACACCCGGTATGATTCACCCCTCCACTTT.

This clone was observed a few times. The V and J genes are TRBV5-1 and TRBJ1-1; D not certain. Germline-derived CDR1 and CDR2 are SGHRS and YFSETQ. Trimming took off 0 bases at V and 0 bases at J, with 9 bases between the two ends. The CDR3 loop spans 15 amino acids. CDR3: CASSLVDPLNTEAFF. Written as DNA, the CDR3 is TGCGCCAGCAGCTTGGTCGACCCTTTGAACACTGAAGCTTTCTTT.

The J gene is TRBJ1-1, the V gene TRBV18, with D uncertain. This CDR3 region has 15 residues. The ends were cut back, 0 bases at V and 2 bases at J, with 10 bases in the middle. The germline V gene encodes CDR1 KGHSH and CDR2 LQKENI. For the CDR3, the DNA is TGTGCCAGCTCACCACCCCCCGGGGTAAACACTGAAGCTTTCTTT. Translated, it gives CASSPPPGVNTEAFF. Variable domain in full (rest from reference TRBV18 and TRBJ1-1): NAGVMQNPRHLVRRRGQEARLRCSPMKGHSHVYWYRQLPEEGLKFMVYLQKENIIDESGMPKERFSAEFPKEGPSILRIQQVVRGDSAAYFCASSPPPGVNTEAFFGQGTRLTVV.

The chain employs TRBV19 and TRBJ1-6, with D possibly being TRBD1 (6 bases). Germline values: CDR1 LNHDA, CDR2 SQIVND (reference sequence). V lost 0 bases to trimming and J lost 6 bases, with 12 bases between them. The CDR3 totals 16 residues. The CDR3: CASSIDQPGANSPLHF. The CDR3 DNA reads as TGTGCCAGTAGTATAGACCAACCAGGGGCTAATTCACCCCTCCACTTT.

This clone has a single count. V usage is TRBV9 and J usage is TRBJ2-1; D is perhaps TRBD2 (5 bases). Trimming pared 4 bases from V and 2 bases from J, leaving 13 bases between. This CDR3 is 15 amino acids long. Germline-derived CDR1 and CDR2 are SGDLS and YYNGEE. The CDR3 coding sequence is TGTGCCAGCAGCCCCCGCCGGGAACCCTACAATGAGCAGTTCTTC. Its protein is CASSPRREPYNEQFF.

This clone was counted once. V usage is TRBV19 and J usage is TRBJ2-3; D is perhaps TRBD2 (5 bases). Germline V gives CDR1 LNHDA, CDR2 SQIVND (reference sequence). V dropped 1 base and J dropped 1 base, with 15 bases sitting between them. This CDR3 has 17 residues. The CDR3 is CASSIGETMAGTDTQYF. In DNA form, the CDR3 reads TGTGCCAGTAGTATAGGCGAGACTATGGCAGGCACAGATACGCAGTATTTT.